The 20 T cell receptor beta chains below come from one sample, sequenced in a study of beta chain features in type 1 diabetes. Study results and caveats: A moderate, significant TCRB CDR3 shortening appeared in type 1 diabetes across four CD4+ subsets.

No antigens are known for them. The sequenced template was cDNA made from the entire isolated RNA. TCRdb's table, derived via immunoSEQ multiplex PCR, lists solely in-frame clones and lacks some. The table records approximately 730,000 clones, 10% to 15% of them present only once. Sequenced sample: naive CD4+ T cells from blood. These receptors were collected from a man younger than 35 with type 1 diabetes.

This clone has more than one count but fewer than ten. The chain carries TRBV23-1 and TRBJ1-5; TRBD1 aligns across 9 bases. TRBV23-1 is placed among ORFs of uncertain function. J gave up 0 bases and V 6 bases, and 9 bases lay outside the gene matches. The CDR3 contains 17 residues. DNA of the CDR3: TGCGCCAGCAGCCTTAATCGGACAGGGGTTAGCAATCAGCCCCAGCATTTT. It codes for CASSLNRTGVSNQPQHF.

The chain is built from TRBV10-3 and TRBJ2-2, with 9 bases matching TRBD1. V lost 4 bases, J lost 3 bases, and 3 bases stayed unmatched. The germline gives CDR1 ENHRY, CDR2 SYGVKD. CDR3 size: 15 residues. CDR3 coding DNA: TGTGCCATCAGTGCGGACAGGGGCGACACCGGGGAGCTGTTTTTT. It codes for CAISADRGDTGELFF.

This rearrangement joins TRBV2 to TRBJ2-2; tentatively, D is TRBD2 (6 bases). In germline, CDR1 is SNHLY, CDR2 FYNNEI. The CDR3 is 16 residues long. Trimming took off 7 bases at V and 0 bases at J, with 15 bases between the two ends. CDR3 nucleotides: TGTGCCAGCACCCGAATCGGCGGGGCGAACACCGGGGAGCTGTTTTTT. Translated: CASTRIGGANTGELFF.

This sequence joins TRBV29-1 and TRBJ2-3; D call uncertain. Between the trimmed V and J ends, which lost 7 bases and 1 base, there was a span of 18 bases. The CDR3 loop spans 15 amino acids. CDR1 and CDR2 from the germline V gene are SQVTM and ANQGSEA. The CDR3 nucleotides are TGCAGCGGAATCCCGGTGTTGAGGCGCACAGATACGCAGTATTTT. It encodes CSGIPVLRRTDTQYF.

This clone appeared a few times. The V gene is TRBV30, the J gene TRBJ2-1, with 8 bases aligning to TRBD1. The V and J ends lost 4 bases and 7 bases, in that order; junction bases with no gene match: 6. The CDR3 consists of 13 residues. Looked up from germline, CDR1 is GTSNPN and CDR2 is SVGIG (reference sequence). The CDR3 bases are TGTGCCTGGATCAAGACAGGGGCAAATGAGCAGTTCTTC. This translates into CAWIKTGANEQFF. Together with reference TRBV30 and TRBJ2-1, the CDR3 gives the full variable domain: SQTIHQWPATLVQPVGSPLSLECTVEGTSNPNLYWYRQAAGRGLQLLFYSVGIGQISSEVPQNLSASRPQDRQFILSSKKLLLSDSGFYLCAWIKTGANEQFFGPGTRLTVL.

In its sample, this clone was seen a few times. The chain has TRBV10-3 and TRBJ1-5, with TRBD1 as a possible D gene (6 bases). V lost 3 bases, J lost 4 bases, and 13 bases lay in between. This CDR3 region has 15 residues. Germline V gene lookup returns CDR1 ENHRY and CDR2 SYGVKD. In DNA form, the CDR3 reads TGTGCCATCAGTGACTCCGGGACACAGAATCAGCCCCAGCATTTT. It codes for CAISDSGTQNQPQHF.

This clone turned up a few times. Additional DNA sequences in this sample encode the identical CDR3. V gene TRBV5-1 combines with J gene TRBJ1-1; D is unresolved. Germline V gene data show CDR1 as SGHRS and CDR2 as YFSETQ. Trimming removed 0 bases at V and 4 bases at J, with 4 bases between. The CDR3 is 12 residues long. CDR3 loop: CASSLEGTEAFF. As DNA, the CDR3 is TGCGCCAGCAGCTTGGAAGGCACTGAAGCTTTCTTT.

The J gene is TRBJ2-1, the V gene TRBV18, with 10 bases that match TRBD1. CDR3 size: 15 residues. CDR1 and CDR2 (germline): KGHSH, LQKENI. After removal of 6 bases from V and 8 bases from J, the junction contained 10 bases not matched to a gene. In nucleotides, the CDR3 is TGTGCCAGCTCCCGCAGACAGGGGGCTAGCGATGAGCAGTTCTTC. Amino acid sequence: CASSRRQGASDEQFF. Based on the CDR3 plus reference TRBV18 and TRBJ2-1, the full variable domain is NAGVMQNPRHLVRRRGQEARLRCSPMKGHSHVYWYRQLPEEGLKFMVYLQKENIIDESGMPKERFSAEFPKEGPSILRIQQVVRGDSAAYFCASSRRQGASDEQFFGPGTRLTVL.

This clone showed up just a few times. V gene TRBV9 combines with J gene TRBJ2-7, with a tentative D call TRBD2 (5 bases). Germline CDR1 and CDR2: SGDLS and YYNGEE. V was shortened by 2 bases and J by 6 bases, with 9 bases between the two germline ends. This CDR3 comprises 12 residues. CDR3 nucleotide sequence: TGTGCCAGCAGCGTCGAGGGATTCGAGCAGTACTTC. Encoded protein: CASSVEGFEQYF.

The chain carries TRBV6-1 and TRBJ1-1; D may be TRBD1 (5 bases). The CDR3 length is 14 residues. The V and J ends lost 2 bases and 3 bases respectively, with 10 bases between them. CDR1 and CDR2 from the germline V gene are MNHNS and SASEGT. CDR3 nucleotide sequence: TGTGCCAGCAGTGAATCTTGGGGGGACACTGAAGCTTTCTTT. This sequence encodes CASSESWGDTEAFF.

V usage is TRBV30 and J usage is TRBJ2-7; D uncertain. The CDR3 loop spans 14 amino acids. V lost 2 bases, J lost 3 bases, and 14 bases lay in between. Germline V lookup: CDR1 GTSNPN, CDR2 SVGIG (reference sequence). DNA for the CDR3: TGTGCCTGGAGTCCACCGGCCCGGATCTACGAGCAGTACTTC. Translating it yields CAWSPPARIYEQYF.

This clone is a singleton in its sample. The chain uses TRBV18 and TRBJ2-7, with TRBD2 matching over 11 bases. This CDR3 has 15 amino acids. CDR1 KGHSH and CDR2 LQKENI come from the germline V gene. The junction had 2 bases not matched to a gene; V was cut back by 4 bases and J by 0 bases. The CDR3 region is CASSLSGGDSYEQYF. CDR3 nucleotides: TGTGCCAGCTCACTTAGCGGGGGGGACTCCTACGAGCAGTACTTC.

This clone was counted a few times. The chain recombines TRBV7-9 with TRBJ1-4; the D is unclear. The length of the CDR3 is 15 residues. The germline gives CDR1 SEHNR, CDR2 FQNEAQ (reference sequence). V lost 1 base and J lost 5, with 11 bases in between. In DNA, the CDR3 is TGTGCCAGCAGCTTAGGGCAGGCTCCAAATGAAAAACTGTTTTTT. Translated: CASSLGQAPNEKLFF.

This clone was picked up a small number of times. CDR3 sequence reads: CASSYSWDRFYEQYF. CDR3 in DNA: TGTGCCAGCAGTTACTCTTGGGACAGGTTTTACGAGCAGTACTTC. J is TRBJ2-7 and V is TRBV6-5; 8 bases line up with TRBD1. This CDR3 comprises 15 residues. CDR1 is MNHEY, CDR2 SVGAGI, per germline. Germline trimming cut 0 bases from V and 4 bases from J; bases unmatched to any gene: 5.

This clone was picked up a small number of times. The CDR3 protein is CASSPPDSYGYTF. CDR3 nucleotide sequence: TGTGCCAGCAGCCCACCGGACAGCTATGGCTACACCTTC. The chain uses TRBV5-6 and TRBJ1-2; possibly TRBD1 for D (6 bases). This CDR3 is built from 13 residues. From germline, CDR1 is SGHDT and CDR2 YYEEEE. V was trimmed by 4 bases and J by 4 bases, leaving 11 bases between them.

This clone turned up a few times. The chain carries TRBV6-5 and TRBJ2-3, with D perhaps matching TRBD2 (6 bases). Looked up from germline, CDR1 is MNHEY and CDR2 is SVGAGI. With 1 base removed from V and 2 bases from J, the gap between germline ends came to 7 bases. The CDR3 has 14 residues. For the CDR3, the DNA is TGTGCCAGCAGTTACTGGGGGGACACAGATACGCAGTATTTT. Translated, it gives CASSYWGDTDTQYF.

This clone appeared a few times. The chain recombines TRBV29-1 with TRBJ1-2, with D hard to call. Deletions cut 3 bases from V and 6 bases from J, with 20 bases between. This CDR3 has 15 residues. Germline loops: CDR1 SQVTM, CDR2 ANQGSEA. CDR3 sequence: CSVDKLGGRPDGYTF. In DNA form, the CDR3 reads TGCAGCGTTGATAAGTTAGGAGGTAGGCCCGATGGCTACACCTTC.

Of note for this clone: One end of the junction does not line up with germline, which may come from a read error. This same CDR3 is encoded by further DNA sequences in the sample. The rearrangement links TRBV5-1 to TRBJ2-7, with D hard to call. There are 11 residues in the CDR3. Germline V gene sequence: CDR1 SGHRS, CDR2 YFSETQ. In DNA form, the CDR3 reads TGCGCTAGCAGCGAGTCCTACGAGCAGTACTTC. This codes for CASSESYEQYF.

This clone was recorded a few times. CDR3 DNA: TGTGCCAGCAGCTCCCGTGGGGGGCGTCAAGCTTTCTTT. It translates to CASSSRGGRQAFF. V and J are TRBV7-2 and TRBJ1-1; maybe TRBD1 (6 bases). Deletions cut 4 bases from V and 9 bases from J, with 15 bases between. The CDR3 length is 13 residues. Germline lookup yields CDR1 SGHTA and CDR2 FQGNSA. Combining the CDR3 with reference TRBV7-2 and TRBJ1-1 gives the whole variable domain GAGVSQSPSNKVTEKGKDVELRCDPISGHTALYWYRQSLGQGLEFLIYFQGNSAPDKSGLPSDRFSAERTGGSVSTLTIQRTQQEDSAVYLCASSSRGGRQAFFGQGTRLTVV.

This clone was counted only a few times. At one end, the junction sequence differs from germline, possibly due to a read error. The rearrangement joins TRBV7-7 to TRBJ1-2, with D unclear. Germline V lookup: CDR1 SSHAT, CDR2 FNYEAQ (reference sequence). The CDR3 contains 11 residues. CDR3 protein: CASSSDRGYTF. The CDR3 DNA is TGTGCTAGCAGCTCCGACCGGGGCTACACCTTC.